Presented here are 8 T cell receptor beta chains from one specimen sequenced in a study of human T cells and chemical hapten exposure. TCRdb ran MiXCR on the RACE reads and lists one entry per CDR3 protein. Here the sample spans 82,000 or so distinct CDR3 sequences, 10% to 15% being singletons. Time point indicated: patch test 3, about 24 weeks after DPC sensitization. Treatment: therapeutic diphenylcyclopropenone sensitization with weekly scalp DPC. This specimen consisted of whole blood, obtained in connection with sensitization to the hapten diphenylcyclopropenone (DPC). Receptors were obtained from a woman between 45 and 60 years old with alopecia areata. Some clones in this sample may be carry-over from other donors' samples.

This clonotype has at least ten counts. This chain links TRBV12-3 or TRBV12-4 with TRBJ2-7; 7 positions agree with TRBD1. J lost 2 bases, V lost 7 bases, and 5 bases had no gene match. This CDR3 spans 13 amino acids. CDR3 protein: CASNPTGTYEQYF. In DNA, the CDR3 is TGTGCCAGCAACCCGACAGGGACCTACGAGCAGTACTTC.

The sample holds a few counts of this clonotype. This sequence joins TRBV5-5 and TRBJ1-3; D uncertain. Germline CDR1 SGHKS, CDR2 YYEKEE (reference sequence). The V end was cut by 3 bases, the J end by 4 bases, with 8 bases between. The CDR3 is 13 amino acids. The CDR3 loop reads CASSSTAGNTIYF. CDR3 DNA sequence: TGTGCCAGCAGCTCCACGGCCGGAAACACCATATATTTT.

This clonotype has just a few counts. The chain uses TRBV6-5 and TRBJ1-1; D unresolved. The germline CDR1 and CDR2 sequences are MNHEY and SVGAGI. V lost 5 bases to trimming and J lost 1 base, with 11 bases between them. The CDR3 has 14 residues. CDR3 nucleotide sequence: TGTGCCAGCAGTGACGCTTTGGCGAACACTGAAGCTTTCTTT. This translates into CASSDALANTEAFF.

This clonotype came up many times. The CDR3 DNA reads as TGTGCCAGCAGCTTAGCGGGAGGGCGGACAGATACGCAGTATTTT. The encoded protein is CASSLAGGRTDTQYF. This sequence joins TRBV7-2 and TRBJ2-3, with 7 positions matching TRBD2. The germline CDR1 and CDR2 sequences are SGHTA and FQGNSA. After removal of 0 bases from V and 3 bases from J, the junction contained 3 bases not matched to a gene. This CDR3 comprises 15 residues.

This clonotype was counted between two and nine times. The V gene is TRBV3-1, the J gene TRBJ2-1; 9 bases are a match to TRBD2. Germline lookup yields CDR1 LGHDT and CDR2 YNNKEL (reference sequence). This CDR3 is 16 amino acids long. V lost 3 bases, J lost 5 bases, and 8 bases stayed unmatched. DNA for the CDR3: TGTGCCAGCAGCCAGCCGGGACTAGCTCAAGACAATGAGCAGTTCTTC. It encodes CASSQPGLAQDNEQFF.

V and J are TRBV10-3 and TRBJ2-7; D may be TRBD2 (6 bases). V lost 7 bases, J lost 3 bases, and 13 bases lay in between. The CDR3 contains 13 residues. CDR1 and CDR2 from the germline V gene are ENHRY and SYGVKD. CDR3 coding DNA: TGTGCCATCAAGGGCGGGAATAACTACGAGCAGTACTTC. It translates to CAIKGGNNYEQYF.

This clonotype has ten or more counts. The chain uses TRBV20-1 and TRBJ1-5; TRBD1 matches at 7 bases. Per germline, CDR1 DFQATT and CDR2 SNEGSKA (reference sequence). The CDR3 consists of 15 residues. V gave up 0 bases and J gave up 1 base; unmatched junction bases: 3. The CDR3 sequence: CSARELQGSNQPQHF. The DNA of the CDR3 is TGCAGTGCTAGAGAACTACAGGGGAGCAATCAGCCCCAGCATTTT.

This clonotype was counted ten times or more. The chain joins TRBV3-1 to TRBJ2-1, with TRBD1 as a possible D gene (5 bases). Germline lookup yields CDR1 LGHDT and CDR2 YNNKEL (reference sequence). The CDR3 runs to 11 residues. V lost 8 bases and J 8 bases, leaving 10 bases between the germline ends. CDR3 coding DNA: TGTGCCAGCGGTCTAGGGGATGAGCAGTTCTTC. Its protein product is CASGLGDEQFF.